This T cell receptor (beta chain) was retrieved from a study of CD8 T cells in Susac syndrome. V lost 2 bases to trimming and J lost 0 bases; unmatched junction nucleotides: 6. This CDR3 comprises 17 residues. Reverse transcription of roughly 0.5 to 1 ug RNA was performed with random hexamers. Each CDR3 protein gets one entry after TCRdb re-called the immunoSEQ multiplex PCR reads with MiXCR. The data contain around 53,000 distinct CDR3 sequences, roughly 94% of them singletons. Material for sequencing was CD8+ T cells from PBMCs. The chain has TRBV12-3 or TRBV12-4 and TRBJ2-3; 9 bases are a match to TRBD2. The sequence derives from a human donor with Susac syndrome. The CDR3 DNA reads TGTGCCAGCAGTTTATCGGCTAGCGGGGTGAGCACAGATACGCAGTATTTT. Protein sequence: CASSLSASGVSTDTQYF.